The text below deals with one T cell receptor (beta chain). What it binds is unknown. Generated by immunoSEQ multiplex PCR, the TCRdb table keeps only in-frame clones and is missing some. The repertoire has hundreds of thousands of clones, around two thirds of them found once; the top ten carry 1.5% to 2%. The entry originates in a study of shared clonotypes between healthy human individuals. Overall study results and limits: Naive CD4 clonotypes overlapped across several donors at about 5%.

V dropped 4 bases and J dropped 0 bases, with 15 bases sitting between them. Germline CDR1 SGHKS, CDR2 YYEKEE (reference sequence). The CDR3 runs to 16 residues. Input material: memory CD4+ T cells sorted from blood. Subset of the sample: CD45RA-negative fraction. J is TRBJ2-3 and V is TRBV5-5; D ambiguous. This TCR was sampled from a woman aged 25 to 45 in good health. Here the CDR3 reads CASSPVWATSTDTQYF. The CDR3 DNA reads TGTGCCAGCAGCCCCGTTTGGGCTACCAGCACAGATACGCAGTATTTT.